The 15 T cell receptor beta chains listed next were all sequenced from one sample in a study of shared clonotypes between healthy human individuals. Naive CD8 isolation took CD45RO-negative cells positively selected for CCR7 and excluded terminally differentiated effector memory CD45RA+ cells. Sequencing was performed with immunoSEQ multiplex PCR; in TCRdb, only in-frame clones are kept and a portion is missing. The sample shows some 600,000 clones, roughly 96% of them seen only once. What was sequenced was naive CD8+ T cells sorted from blood. The receptors stem from a woman aged 30 to 39 in good health.

Of note for this clone: This sample also contains other DNA sequences that code for the same CDR3. This chain links TRBV7-9 with TRBJ1-5; TRBD1 agrees at 8 bases. J lost 4 bases, V lost 6 bases, and 8 bases had no gene match. CDR3 length equals 15 residues. Looked up from germline, CDR1 is SEHNR and CDR2 is FQNEAQ (reference sequence). CDR3 region: CASSPQGAGNQPQHF. As DNA, the CDR3 is TGTGCCAGCAGTCCGCAGGGGGCGGGGAATCAGCCCCAGCATTTT.

Notes on this clone: This CDR3 is also generated by other DNA sequences in the sample. The chain recombines TRBV2 with TRBJ2-7; D assignment may be TRBD1 or TRBD2 (5 bases each). CDR1 and CDR2 (germline): SNHLY, FYNNEI. V gave up 6 bases and J gave up 1 base, with 10 bases separating them. The CDR3 extends over 13 amino acids. The CDR3 spells CASRGTESYEQYF. The CDR3 DNA reads TGTGCCAGCAGGGGGACCGAATCCTACGAGCAGTACTTC.

This chain links TRBV15 with TRBJ1-4, with D tentatively TRBD1 (5 bases). Trimming took off 1 base at V and 6 bases at J, with 12 bases between the two ends. Germline lookup yields CDR1 LNHNV and CDR2 YYDKDF (reference sequence). This CDR3 contains 15 residues. The CDR3 spells CATSRVRGSDEKLFF. In DNA, the CDR3 is TGTGCCACCAGCAGAGTAAGGGGATCGGATGAAAAACTGTTTTTT.

J is TRBJ2-7 and V is TRBV6-5, with 10 bases lining up with TRBD1. CDR1 and CDR2 (germline): MNHEY, SVGAGI. Trimming cost V 5 bases and J 2 bases; bases outside gene matches: 6. This CDR3 is built from 15 residues. The CDR3 nucleotides read TGTGCCAGCAGTCCGGGGACAGGGGACCCCTACGAGCAGTACTTC. The encoded protein is CASSPGTGDPYEQYF.

This clone was seen once. V gene TRBV10-1 combines with J gene TRBJ1-4; possible D gene TRBD1, 6 bases. Germline V gene sequence: CDR1 WNHNN, CDR2 SYGVQD (reference sequence). This CDR3 contains 12 residues. The V and J ends lost 3 bases and 10 bases respectively, with 9 bases between them. CDR3 nucleotide sequence: TGCGCCAGCAGTGACTCAGGGGCAAAACTGTTTTTT. Amino acid sequence: CASSDSGAKLFF.

The chain recombines TRBV28 with TRBJ1-1, with D maybe TRBD1 (6 bases). The CDR3 extends over 13 amino acids. The V gene lost 7 bases and the J gene lost 1 base, with 10 bases spanning the gap. The V gene's germline CDR1 is MDHEN and CDR2 SYDVKM. CDR3 loop: CASKDRENTEAFF. CDR3 DNA: TGTGCCAGCAAGGACAGAGAGAACACTGAAGCTTTCTTT.

The chain combines TRBV28 with TRBJ2-5; 13 bases are a match to TRBD2. Germline loops: CDR1 MDHEN, CDR2 SYDVKM. Trimming removed 6 bases from V and 5 bases from J; junction bases left unmatched: 6. The CDR3 is 15 residues long. CDR3 sequence: CASRLAGGPFETQYF. In DNA form, the CDR3 reads TGTGCCAGCAGACTAGCGGGAGGGCCGTTTGAGACCCAGTACTTC.

The chain recombines TRBV29-1 with TRBJ1-2; D call uncertain. The CDR3 spans 12 residues. The V and J ends lost 6 bases and 8 bases respectively, with 16 bases between them. CDR1 SQVTM and CDR2 ANQGSEA come from the germline V gene. CDR3 in amino acids: CSVGGVRYGYTF. Here the CDR3 DNA reads TGCAGCGTGGGCGGGGTTCGGTACGGCTACACCTTC.

The sample holds one count of this clone. The chain carries TRBV4-1 and TRBJ1-4, with a possible D match to TRBD1 (5 bases). Germline-derived CDR1 and CDR2 are MGHRA and YSYEKL. This CDR3 has 15 amino acids. Trimming took off 3 bases at V and 4 bases at J, with 12 bases between the two ends. CDR3 coding DNA: TGCGCCAGCAGCCACGGGGGGACCTTTAATGAAAAACTGTTTTTT. Translated, it gives CASSHGGTFNEKLFF.

The chain uses TRBV6-1 and TRBJ2-7, with TRBD2 matching over 13 bases. After removal of 8 bases from V and 4 bases from J, the junction contained 2 bases not matched to a gene. This CDR3 contains 13 residues. Germline V gene lookup returns CDR1 MNHNS and CDR2 SASEGT. The CDR3 protein is CASGLAGDYEQYF. CDR3 nucleotides: TGTGCCAGCGGACTAGCGGGAGATTACGAGCAGTACTTC.

The chain links TRBV28 to TRBJ2-7, with TRBD2 matching over 8 bases. This CDR3 has 14 residues. CDR1 and CDR2 from the germline V gene are MDHEN and SYDVKM. Germline trimming cut 7 bases from V and 2 bases from J; bases unmatched to any gene: 7. CDR3 coding DNA: TGTGCCAGCACCCTCGTAGCGGGAACCTACGAGCAGTACTTC. It translates to CASTLVAGTYEQYF.

This clone was counted a few times. This chain uses TRBV29-1 with TRBJ2-7; TRBD1 agrees at 7 bases. Germline V gene lookup returns CDR1 SQVTM and CDR2 ANQGSEA. This CDR3 region has 13 residues. V shed 7 bases and J 4 bases; nucleotides not matched to a gene: 10. CDR3 amino acids: CSAVTGIGYEQYF. CDR3 bases: TGCAGCGCCGTGACAGGGATCGGGTACGAGCAGTACTTC.

This clone is a singleton in its sample. The chain has TRBV4-1 and TRBJ2-7, with D possibly TRBD1 on 5 matching bases. The germline gives CDR1 MGHRA, CDR2 YSYEKL. CDR3 size: 15 residues. Deletions cut 0 bases from V and 3 bases from J, with 12 bases between. The chain's CDR3 is CASSQEDTILYEQYF. CDR3 coding DNA: TGCGCCAGCAGCCAAGAGGACACCATACTCTACGAGCAGTACTTC.

CDR3: CASSFGTLTDTQYF. The DNA for the CDR3 is TGTGCCAGCAGTTTCGGAACTCTCACAGATACGCAGTATTTT. V gene TRBV27 combines with J gene TRBJ2-3; D gene ambiguous. Trimming stripped 3 bases from V and 2 bases from J, with 9 bases between. The CDR3 is made up of 14 amino acids. Germline V CDR1 and CDR2: MNHEY, SMNVEV (reference sequence).

This clone showed up just once. The chain joins TRBV7-9 to TRBJ2-3; no reliable D call. CDR3 length equals 14 residues. Trimming removed 8 bases at V and 0 bases at J, with 12 bases between. Germline loops: CDR1 SEHNR, CDR2 FQNEAQ (reference sequence). The CDR3: CASPVGLSTDTQYF. The CDR3 nucleotides read TGTGCCAGCCCCGTTGGGCTTAGCACAGATACGCAGTATTTT.